This TCR beta chain was identified in a study of T cells after yellow fever vaccination. Study details: Fractions low in cell number were prepared with SMART-Seq v4 Ultra Low Input. Findings and caveats of the study: Abundant bulk-population clonotypes could contaminate the FACS-sorted repertoires. Re-detected after boosting: most primary clones, more than 95% of CD4 and around 86% of CD8.

This clonotype has at least ten counts. Its target is unknown. Universal primer sites and UMIs were introduced during 5'RACE template-switching synthesis of TCR cDNA. TCRdb re-called the 5' RACE reads through MiXCR, storing one row per CDR3 protein. The sample carries some 300,000 distinct CDR3 sequences, 7.5% to 9.5% recorded once. CDR1 and CDR2 from the germline V gene are ENHRY and SYGVKD. Trimming cost V 3 bases and J 2 bases; bases outside gene matches: 2. This CDR3 is 15 amino acids long. This clonotype was obtained from a man between 18 and 29 years old who received the YFV17D yellow fever vaccine. Here the sequenced sample was CD4+ T cells sorted from PBMCs, taken 5 days after the yellow fever booster vaccination. The chain joins TRBV10-3 to TRBJ2-5, with TRBD1 matching over 11 bases. CDR3 in amino acids: CAISEGTGGQETQYF. The CDR3 bases are TGTGCCATCAGTGAAGGGACAGGGGGTCAAGAGACCCAGTACTTC.